These 29 T cell receptor beta chains were sequenced from one sample in a study of blood T cells in healthy people across ages. A second roughly 6 to 12 cycle PCR used barcoded and J-beta primers. One entry per CDR3 protein results from TCRdb running MiXCR on the 5' RACE reads. The data show about 680,000 distinct CDR3 sequences, roughly 50% seen once. Specimen: blood. The receptors originated from a woman aged 55-70 years in good health.

The rearrangement joins TRBV4-3 to TRBJ2-2; TRBD2 matches at 11 bases. This CDR3 spans 18 amino acids. V lost 2 bases to trimming and J lost 1 base; unmatched junction nucleotides: 6. Germline assignment: CDR1 LGHNA and CDR2 YSLEER. The CDR3 coding sequence is TGCGCCAGCAGCCAAAGATCCGGACTAGCGGGGAACACCGGGGAGCTGTTTTTT. This encodes CASSQRSGLAGNTGELFF.

The chain couples TRBV5-1 to TRBJ1-2; 9 positions agree with TRBD1. The germline CDR1 and CDR2 sequences are SGHRS and YFSETQ. With 0 bases clipped from V and 7 bases from J, the junction kept 7 bases outside the gene matches. CDR3 length equals 15 residues. The CDR3 nucleotides are TGCGCCAGCAGCTTGGCCGGGACAGGGCGTCCTGGCTACACCTTC. Residues: CASSLAGTGRPGYTF.

The gene calls are TRBV12-3 or TRBV12-4 and TRBJ2-1; D is uncertain. This CDR3 has 13 amino acids. The V end was cut by 7 bases, the J end by 2 bases, with 9 bases between. The CDR3 sequence is CASKLPTYNEQFF. DNA for the CDR3: TGTGCCAGCAAACTTCCTACCTACAATGAGCAGTTCTTC.

In its sample, this clonotype was seen many times. The chain carries TRBV28 and TRBJ2-7; D unclear. Germline lookup yields CDR1 MDHEN and CDR2 SYDVKM. The CDR3 contains 13 residues. V lost 3 bases and J lost 2, with 8 bases in between. CDR3 sequence (DNA): TGTGCCAGCAGTTTCGGAAAGGCCTACGAGCAGTACTTC. Protein product: CASSFGKAYEQYF.

The chain links TRBV20-1 to TRBJ2-1; D might be TRBD1 or TRBD2, each matching 5 bases. The J call could be wrong; TRBJ2-7 is a better fit for the DNA end. CDR1 is DFQATT and CDR2 is SNEGSKA in the germline V gene (reference sequence). The CDR3 runs to 15 residues. The CDR3, as DNA: TGCAGTGCTAGGTATGGGGGACGCTCCTACAATGAGCAGTACTTC. Protein sequence: CSARYGGRSYNEQYF.

The chain couples TRBV7-9 to TRBJ1-4, with D tentatively TRBD1 (5 bases). Germline V lookup: CDR1 SEHNR, CDR2 FQNEAQ (reference sequence). Deletions cut 5 bases from V and 8 bases from J, with 12 bases between. The CDR3 is 13 residues long. CDR3 residues: CASSPGMLEKLFF. CDR3 sequence (DNA): TGTGCCAGCAGCCCAGGGATGTTGGAAAAACTGTTTTTT.

In this sample, this clonotype turned up a few times. The chain couples TRBV9 to TRBJ2-7; D might be TRBD1 (6 bases). V lost 3 bases to trimming and J lost 2 bases, with 12 bases between them. This CDR3 spans 14 amino acids. Per germline, CDR1 SGDLS and CDR2 YYNGEE. This chain's CDR3 is CASSGDNQPYEQYF. CDR3 sequence (DNA): TGTGCCAGCAGCGGGGACAATCAACCCTACGAGCAGTACTTC.

This sequence joins TRBV5-5 and TRBJ2-1; TRBD1 matches at 8 bases. V shed 5 bases, J shed 2 bases, and the junction held 9 bases outside the gene matches. The CDR3 is 16 residues long. Germline loops: CDR1 SGHKS, CDR2 YYEKEE (reference sequence). CDR3 bases: TGTGCCAGCAGTTATTCCCCGGGACAGGCCTACAATGAGCAGTTCTTC. Residues: CASSYSPGQAYNEQFF. Full variable domain (rest looked up from reference TRBV5-5 and TRBJ2-1): DAGVTQSPTHLIKTRGQQVTLRCSPISGHKSVSWYQQVLGQGPQFIFQYYEKEERGRGNFPDRFSARQFPNYSSELNVNALLLGDSALYLCASSYSPGQAYNEQFFGPGTRLTVL.

V usage is TRBV7-2 and J usage is TRBJ1-5, with D maybe TRBD1 (5 bases). The CDR3 is 16 amino acids. Trimming cost V 1 base and J 5 bases, with 15 bases left between them. Germline V CDR1 and CDR2: SGHTA, FQGNSA. The CDR3 DNA reads as TGTGCCAGCAGCTTAGGATGGGGGGGTTCGGATCAGCCCCAGCATTTT. Translation: CASSLGWGGSDQPQHF.

The chain recombines TRBV29-1 with TRBJ1-1, with unresolved D. The CDR3 is 14 amino acids. CDR1 SQVTM and CDR2 ANQGSEA come from the germline V gene. V lost 4 bases, J lost 1 base, and 13 bases lay in between. The chain's CDR3 is CSVGRLGKNTEAFF. For the CDR3, the DNA is TGCAGCGTTGGTAGGTTGGGGAAGAACACTGAAGCTTTCTTT.

As regards this clonotype: The junction does not match germline at one end; this may be a read error. The chain has TRBV11-3 and TRBJ2-7, with 9 bases fitting TRBD1. Germline assignment: CDR1 SGHNT and CDR2 YENEEA. The CDR3 is made up of 16 amino acids. CDR3 sequence reads: CVSSVTAGTGNYEQYF. DNA of the CDR3: TGTGTCAGCAGCGTTACGGCCGGGACAGGGAACTACGAGCAGTACTTC.

Only a few counts were recorded for this clonotype. The V gene is TRBV29-1, the J gene TRBJ2-3; TRBD2 aligns across 8 bases. V dropped 7 bases and J dropped 0; count of bases not matched to a gene: 6. The CDR3 extends over 14 amino acids. Germline loops: CDR1 SQVTM, CDR2 ANQGSEA. In DNA, the CDR3 is TGCAGCGGCTCGAGCGGGAGTAGCACAGATACGCAGTATTTT. Protein product: CSGSSGSSTDTQYF.

This clonotype was seen once. The V and J genes are TRBV7-9 and TRBJ2-3, with TRBD1 matching 9 bases. The germline V gene has CDR1 SEHNR and CDR2 FQNEAQ (reference sequence). V dropped 7 bases and J dropped 2; count of bases not matched to a gene: 13. This CDR3 spans 17 amino acids. Here the CDR3 DNA reads TGTGCCAGCACTAGGGACAGGGAATTTTCCTCCACAGATACGCAGTATTTT. It translates to CASTRDREFSSTDTQYF.

This chain joins TRBV12-3 or TRBV12-4 and TRBJ2-3; the match to TRBD1 covers 8 bases. CDR3 length: 16 amino acids. Trimming removed 6 bases from V and 4 bases from J; junction bases left unmatched: 12. CDR3 in DNA: TGTGCCAGCAGAATTCTCATCCCGACAGGGGCAGATACGCAGTATTTT. It codes for CASRILIPTGADTQYF.

The chain links TRBV7-2 to TRBJ2-6; D not certain. The V gene lost 6 bases and the J gene lost 1 base, with 7 bases spanning the gap. This CDR3 has 14 residues. Germline-derived CDR1 and CDR2 are SGHTA and FQGNSA. This CDR3 is CASRIESGANVLTF. The CDR3 DNA follows: TGTGCCAGCAGAATAGAGTCTGGGGCCAACGTCCTGACTTTC.

This clonotype was detected many times. CDR3 sequence reads: CASSSGSTGELFF. The CDR3 region has the DNA TGTGCCAGCAGTTCCGGCAGCACCGGGGAGCTGTTTTTT. This chain uses TRBV28 with TRBJ2-2; the D is unclear. This CDR3 region has 13 residues. The germline CDR1 and CDR2 sequences are MDHEN and SYDVKM. Trimming pared 4 bases from V and 4 bases from J, leaving 7 bases between.

The gene calls are TRBV5-6 and TRBJ2-7, with 10 nucleotides matching TRBD1. The germline gives CDR1 SGHDT, CDR2 YYEEEE. The CDR3 runs 16 residues. V shed 1 base, J shed 7 bases, and the junction held 11 bases outside the gene matches. The CDR3 region is CASSLFGTGAYNEQYF. The CDR3 DNA follows: TGTGCCAGCAGCTTGTTTGGGACAGGGGCCTACAATGAGCAGTACTTC.

The chain employs TRBV3-1 and TRBJ1-6; D gene ambiguous. The V gene lost 3 bases and the J gene lost 5 bases, with 8 bases spanning the gap. The CDR3 totals 14 residues. CDR1 and CDR2 from the germline V gene are LGHDT and YNNKEL (reference sequence). CDR3 nucleotides: TGTGCCAGCAGCCAGGGGATTAATAATTCACCCCTCCACTTT. Protein: CASSQGINNSPLHF.

This chain connects TRBV12-5 to TRBJ1-2; D is possibly TRBD1 (5 bases). Trimming left V 4 bases short and J 4 bases short, with 16 bases between. The CDR3 runs to 15 residues. Germline CDR1 LGHNT, CDR2 FRNRAP. This CDR3 is CASGSGPGTSYGYTF. The CDR3 nucleotides read TGTGCTAGTGGTTCGGGGCCCGGGACCTCCTATGGCTACACCTTC.

This rearrangement joins TRBV10-3 to TRBJ2-3; 10 bases align to TRBD2. The CDR3 covers 15 residues. The junction had 5 bases not matched to a gene; V was cut back by 4 bases and J by 4 bases. From germline, CDR1 is ENHRY and CDR2 SYGVKD. The CDR3 reads CAISGLAGDPDTQYF. DNA for the CDR3: TGTGCCATCAGTGGTCTAGCGGGAGACCCAGATACGCAGTATTTT.

This clonotype has just a few counts. The chain joins TRBV29-1 to TRBJ2-7; D perhaps matches TRBD1 (5 bases). The germline V gene has CDR1 SQVTM and CDR2 ANQGSEA. Trimming left V 7 bases short and J 0 bases short, with 13 bases between. The CDR3 loop spans 13 amino acids. As DNA, the CDR3 is TGCAGCGCTCAGGGCGAAGCCTCCTACGAGCAGTACTTC. Its translation is CSAQGEASYEQYF.

This clonotype has only one observation. The rearrangement links TRBV7-2 to TRBJ2-7; 9 bases map to TRBD2. The germline V gene has CDR1 SGHTA and CDR2 FQGNSA. The junction had 7 bases not matched to a gene; V was cut back by 8 bases and J by 2 bases. The CDR3 sequence is 14 residues long. CDR3 DNA sequence: TGTGCCAGCGGTACTAGCGGGCGCACCTACGAGCAGTACTTC. Amino acids: CASGTSGRTYEQYF.

This chain joins TRBV2 and TRBJ2-5, with no clear D. CDR1 and CDR2 (germline): SNHLY, FYNNEI. Trimming shortened V by 4 bases and J by 3 bases, and 3 bases separated the two germline ends. This CDR3 spans 11 amino acids. The CDR3 DNA reads TGTGCCAGCAGTGCGGAAGAGACCCAGTACTTC. Its translation: CASSAEETQYF.

The chain is built from TRBV4-2 and TRBJ1-1; D gene unclear. CDR3 size: 16 residues. Germline CDR1 is LGHNA and CDR2 is YNFKEQ. V was cut by 0 bases and J by 2 bases, with 13 bases left in between. In nucleotides, the CDR3 is TGTGCCAGCAGCCAAGACTGGAACGGGCTTAACACTGAAGCTTTCTTT. Its protein product is CASSQDWNGLNTEAFF.

This clonotype appeared a few times. V and J are TRBV14 and TRBJ2-5; TRBD1 is a possible D gene (6 bases). This CDR3 contains 15 residues. Per the germline V gene, CDR1 is SGHDN and CDR2 is FVKESK. The germline V and J ends were trimmed by 2 bases and 5 bases, with 15 bases remaining between them. CDR3 in DNA: TGTGCCAGCAGCCAATCTTGGGGGCGCTTGGAGACCCAGTACTTC. Its translation: CASSQSWGRLETQYF. The entire variable domain, with the rest obtained from reference TRBV14 and TRBJ2-5, is as follows: EAGVTQFPSHSVIEKGQTVTLRCDPISGHDNLYWYRRVMGKEIKFLLHFVKESKQDESGMPNNRFLAERTGGTYSTLKVQPAELEDSGVYFCASSQSWGRLETQYFGPGTRLLVL.

The genes are TRBV20-1 and TRBJ2-1; D is ambiguous. Germline CDR1 and CDR2: DFQATT and SNEGSKA (reference sequence). CDR3 length: 15 residues. Trimming pared 1 base from V and 0 bases from J, leaving 10 bases between. The CDR3 DNA follows: TGCAGTGCTAGAGGGCTAGATTTCTCCTACAATGAGCAGTTCTTC. Translating it yields CSARGLDFSYNEQFF.

This clonotype showed up just a few times. The chain is built from TRBV27 and TRBJ1-1; D unresolved. The CDR3 has 13 amino acids. CDR1 is MNHEY, CDR2 SMNVEV, per germline (reference sequence). V dropped 1 base and J dropped 5 bases, with 8 bases sitting between them. The CDR3 DNA sequence: TGTGCCAGCAGTTTATACAAGCAGACTGAAGCTTTCTTT. Amino acids: CASSLYKQTEAFF.

This clonotype has a count of ten or more. The rearrangement joins TRBV7-2 to TRBJ1-2; possible D gene TRBD1, 5 bases. Germline-derived CDR1 and CDR2 are SGHTA and FQGNSA. V was pared by 2 bases and J by 7 bases, with 17 bases between. The CDR3 covers 15 residues. The CDR3 reads CASSLREGTSSGYTF. The CDR3 nucleotides are TGTGCCAGCAGCTTACGGGAAGGGACTTCCAGTGGCTACACCTTC.

This chain uses TRBV2 with TRBJ1-1, with D maybe TRBD1 (5 bases). Germline values: CDR1 SNHLY, CDR2 FYNNEI. The CDR3 length is 13 residues. V lost 3 bases and J lost 4, with 9 bases in between. In nucleotides, the CDR3 is TGTGCCAGCAGTGAGTACGGGACCACTGAAGCTTTCTTT. Its translation: CASSEYGTTEAFF.